A single sample is the source of the 8 T cell receptor beta chains below, sequenced in a study of T cells in severe cutaneous drug reactions. The donors had carbamazepine-induced Stevens-Johnson syndrome or toxic epidermal necrolysis. Libraries were made by iRepertoire multiplex PCR with TCR subtype-specific primers for bulk and single-cell sequencing. TCRdb reprocessed the multiplex PCR reads and reports one entry per CDR3 protein, with no DNA. In all, the sample yields 2,000 or so distinct CDR3 sequences. Sequencing was carried out using PBMCs. Receptors originate from a human donor with Stevens-Johnson syndrome, a severe cutaneous drug reaction.

In terms of frequency, this clonotype is medium-sized (0.01 to 0.1%). The chain combines TRBV28 with TRBJ2-5; checking the TCRdb D call of TRBD2 is not possible without DNA. The CDR3 has 14 amino acids. CDR1 is MDHEN and CDR2 is SYDVKM in the germline V gene. CDR3 amino acids: CASRDTGLQETQYF.

This rearrangement joins TRBV20-1 to TRBJ1-1. The CDR3 consists of 13 residues. Germline-derived CDR1 and CDR2 are DFQATT and SNEGSKA (reference sequence). The CDR3 spells CSASATVNTEAFF.

In terms of frequency, this clonotype is medium-sized. The genes are TRBV12-3 or TRBV12-4 and TRBJ2-3; TCRdb returns TRBD1, unconfirmable since there is no DNA. The CDR3 length is 13 residues. CDR3: CASTLDAGDTQYF.

This clonotype is classed as medium-sized (0.01 to 0.1%) by frequency. This sequence joins TRBV5-4 and TRBJ2-1; there is no DNA to check the TCRdb D call of TRBD2. Germline assignment: CDR1 SGHNT and CDR2 YYREEE (reference sequence). The CDR3 totals 17 residues. The CDR3 loop is CASSLSGTSGRADEQFF.

The chain recombines TRBV29-1 with TRBJ1-1; TCRdb's D call, TRBD1, is unchecked because there is no DNA. Germline CDR1 reads SQVTM; CDR2 reads ANQGSEA. The CDR3 length is 14 residues. CDR3 region: CSVAGTGVDSEAFF.

The chain uses TRBV20-1 and TRBJ2-7; the D call from TCRdb, TRBD2, cannot be confirmed without DNA. CDR1 and CDR2 from the germline V gene are DFQATT and SNEGSKA (reference sequence). The CDR3 is 13 amino acids. CDR3 residues: CSASGRASYEQYF.

By frequency, this clonotype registers medium-sized. The chain couples TRBV28 to TRBJ1-1; TCRdb proposes TRBD1, but this gene call is untestable without DNA. CDR3 size: 12 residues. Germline V lookup: CDR1 MDHEN, CDR2 SYDVKM. CDR3 protein: CASSLGTGEAFF. Combining the CDR3 with reference TRBV28 and TRBJ1-1 gives the whole variable domain DVKVTQSSRYLVKRTGEKVFLECVQDMDHENMFWYRQDPGLGLRLIYFSYDVKMKEKGDIPEGYSVSREKKERFSLILESASTNQTSMYLCASSLGTGEAFFGQGTRLTVV.

Measured by frequency, this clonotype is medium-sized. This sequence joins TRBV2 and TRBJ1-6; TCRdb selects TRBD1, and the lack of DNA leaves this call unchecked. The CDR3 runs to 14 residues. CDR1 SNHLY and CDR2 FYNNEI come from the germline V gene. CDR3 in amino acids: CASSGGTQGSPLHF.